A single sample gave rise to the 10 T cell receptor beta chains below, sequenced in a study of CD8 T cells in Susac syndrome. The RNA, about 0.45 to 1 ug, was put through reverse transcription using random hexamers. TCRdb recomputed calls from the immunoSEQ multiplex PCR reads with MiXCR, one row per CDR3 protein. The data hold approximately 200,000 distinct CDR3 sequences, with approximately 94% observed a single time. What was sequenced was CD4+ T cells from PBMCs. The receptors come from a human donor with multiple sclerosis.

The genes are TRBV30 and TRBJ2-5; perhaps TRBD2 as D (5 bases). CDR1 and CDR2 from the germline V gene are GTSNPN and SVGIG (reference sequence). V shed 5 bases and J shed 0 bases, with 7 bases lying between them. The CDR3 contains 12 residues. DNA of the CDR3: TGTGCCTGGGGGGAGTACCAAGAGACCCAGTACTTC. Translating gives CAWGEYQETQYF. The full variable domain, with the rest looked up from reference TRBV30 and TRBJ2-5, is SQTIHQWPATLVQPVGSPLSLECTVEGTSNPNLYWYRQAAGRGLQLLFYSVGIGQISSEVPQNLSASRPQDRQFILSSKKLLLSDSGFYLCAWGEYQETQYFGPGTRLLVL.

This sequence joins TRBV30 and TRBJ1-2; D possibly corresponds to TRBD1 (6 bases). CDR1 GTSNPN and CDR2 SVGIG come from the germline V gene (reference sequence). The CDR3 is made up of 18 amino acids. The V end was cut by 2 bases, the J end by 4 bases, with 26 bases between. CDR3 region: CAWSLHLQRQDLAYGYTF. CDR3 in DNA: TGTGCCTGGAGTCTCCATCTCCAAAGACAGGATCTCGCCTATGGCTACACCTTC.

The CDR3 DNA reads TGTGCCTGGGGTCCTTTAAGCACAGATACGCAGTATTTT. Its translation: CAWGPLSTDTQYF. The V call is TRBV30, the J call TRBJ2-3; no firm D call. CDR1 is GTSNPN, CDR2 SVGIG, per germline (reference sequence). Trimming removed 5 bases from V and 0 bases from J, with 9 bases in between. The CDR3 has 13 amino acids.

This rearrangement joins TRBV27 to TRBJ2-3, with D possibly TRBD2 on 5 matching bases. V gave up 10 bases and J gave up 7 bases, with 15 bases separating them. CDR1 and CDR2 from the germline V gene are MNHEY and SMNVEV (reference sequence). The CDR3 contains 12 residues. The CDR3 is CAILAPQYTQYF. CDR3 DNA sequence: TGTGCCATCCTAGCCCCTCAGTATACGCAGTATTTT.

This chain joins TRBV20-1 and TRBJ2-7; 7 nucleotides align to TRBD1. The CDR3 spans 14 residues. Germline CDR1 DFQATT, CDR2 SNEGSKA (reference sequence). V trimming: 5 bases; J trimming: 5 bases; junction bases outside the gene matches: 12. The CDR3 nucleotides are TGCAGTGCTGGGACAGATATCCCTCCTAACGAGCAGTACTTC. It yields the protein CSAGTDIPPNEQYF.

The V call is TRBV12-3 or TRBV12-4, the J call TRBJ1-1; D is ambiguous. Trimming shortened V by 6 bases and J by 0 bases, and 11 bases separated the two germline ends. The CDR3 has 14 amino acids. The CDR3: CASSPGQVNTEAFF. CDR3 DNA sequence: TGTGCCAGCAGCCCCGGCCAGGTGAACACTGAAGCTTTCTTT.

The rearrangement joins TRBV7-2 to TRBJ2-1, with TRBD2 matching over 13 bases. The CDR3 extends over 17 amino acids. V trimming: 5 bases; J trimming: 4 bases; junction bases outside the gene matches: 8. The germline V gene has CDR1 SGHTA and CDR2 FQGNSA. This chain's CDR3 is CASSHGTSGEDYNEQFF. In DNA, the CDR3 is TGTGCCAGCAGCCATGGGACTAGCGGGGAGGATTACAATGAGCAGTTCTTC.

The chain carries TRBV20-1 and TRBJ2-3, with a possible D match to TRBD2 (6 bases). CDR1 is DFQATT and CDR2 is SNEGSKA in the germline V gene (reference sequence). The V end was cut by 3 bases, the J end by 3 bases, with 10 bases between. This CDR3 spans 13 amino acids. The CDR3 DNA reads TGCAGTGCTAGCCGGACTAATACAGATACGCAGTATTTT. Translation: CSASRTNTDTQYF.

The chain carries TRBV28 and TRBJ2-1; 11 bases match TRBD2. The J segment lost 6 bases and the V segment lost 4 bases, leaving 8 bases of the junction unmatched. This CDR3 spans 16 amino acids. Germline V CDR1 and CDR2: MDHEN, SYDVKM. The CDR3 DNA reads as TGTGCCAGCAGTTCTTATACTAGCGGGGGAGGCAATGAGCAGTTCTTC. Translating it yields CASSSYTSGGGNEQFF.

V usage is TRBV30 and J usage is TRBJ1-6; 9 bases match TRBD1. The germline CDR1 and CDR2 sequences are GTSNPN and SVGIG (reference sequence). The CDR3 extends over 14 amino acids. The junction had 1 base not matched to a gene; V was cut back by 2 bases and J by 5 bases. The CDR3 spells CAWSRDRDNSPLHF. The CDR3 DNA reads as TGTGCCTGGAGTCGGGACAGGGATAATTCACCCCTCCACTTT. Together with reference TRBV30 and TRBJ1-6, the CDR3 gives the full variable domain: SQTIHQWPATLVQPVGSPLSLECTVEGTSNPNLYWYRQAAGRGLQLLFYSVGIGQISSEVPQNLSASRPQDRQFILSSKKLLLSDSGFYLCAWSRDRDNSPLHFGNGTRLTVT.